What follows is one T cell receptor beta chain and its context. This entry comes from a study of blood T cell repertoires in COVID-19. At the level of the study: The origin of the acute and convalescent COVID-19 samples was the United States, Italy and Spain. T cells, B-cell-depleted T cells, or PBMCs provided the cDNA or gDNA that served as material.

The CDR3 runs to 14 residues. CDR1 and CDR2 (germline): GTSNPN, SVGIG (reference sequence). Trimming shortened V by 0 bases and J by 4 bases, and 12 bases separated the two germline ends. As processed by the authors: Amplification with reference gene primers provided the estimates of nucleated cell counts. The table came from immunoSEQ multiplex PCR; TCRdb's copy has only in-frame clones and leaves some out. Clone size and V and J calls were adopted from that table, with D and trimming inferred from the DNA. The table shows about 220,000 clones, with approximately 81% occurring only once. Sequences were obtained from peripheral blood. The source of this sequence is an elderly woman with acute or convalescent COVID-19. The chain recombines TRBV30 with TRBJ1-1, with D possibly being TRBD1 (6 bases). For the CDR3, the DNA is TGTGCCTGGAGTGTACTTAGAGGGGGCACTGAAGCTTTCTTT. Translation: CAWSVLRGGTEAFF. The whole variable domain, remainder taken from reference TRBV30 and TRBJ1-1, is SQTIHQWPATLVQPVGSPLSLECTVEGTSNPNLYWYRQAAGRGLQLLFYSVGIGQISSEVPQNLSASRPQDRQFILSSKKLLLSDSGFYLCAWSVLRGGTEAFFGQGTRLTVV.